This passage covers 23 T cell receptor beta chains from one sample sequenced in a study of radiotherapy plus CTLA-4 blockade in lung cancer. The data were produced by immunoSEQ multiplex PCR, yet TCRdb's version contains in-frame clones alone and is incomplete. In the table there are tens of thousands of clones, around 79% of which are singletons. Here the sequenced sample was peripheral blood, taken from a patient treated with radiotherapy plus ipilimumab. Receptors originate from a human donor with non-small cell lung cancer who had a complete response to radiotherapy plus ipilimumab.

The gene calls are TRBV18 and TRBJ2-2, with unresolved D. The CDR3 length is 12 residues. V lost 3 bases, J lost 4 bases, and 3 bases lay in between. Germline CDR1 KGHSH, CDR2 LQKENI. The DNA of the CDR3 is TGTGCCAGCTCACCCTTCACCGGGGAGCTGTTTTTT. Its protein is CASSPFTGELFF.

This clone was observed a handful of times. V gene TRBV2 combines with J gene TRBJ1-1; D is undetermined. Germline lookup yields CDR1 SNHLY and CDR2 FYNNEI. Trimming removed 8 bases from V and 1 base from J, with 11 bases in between. The CDR3 has 13 amino acids. This chain's CDR3 is CASDSEGNTEAFF. CDR3 in DNA: TGTGCCAGCGATTCTGAGGGGAACACTGAAGCTTTCTTT.

This clone was observed once. The chain employs TRBV5-8 and TRBJ1-5; TRBD1 agrees at 8 bases. Germline trimming cut 4 bases from V and 4 bases from J; bases unmatched to any gene: 19. This CDR3 region has 19 residues. Germline CDR1 SGHTS, CDR2 YDEGEE. CDR3 protein: CASSRKTGVGSFGNQPQHF. CDR3 DNA sequence: TGTGCCAGCAGCCGAAAGACAGGGGTGGGATCCTTCGGGAATCAGCCCCAGCATTTT.

The gene calls are TRBV25-1 and TRBJ2-1, with D tentatively TRBD1 (6 bases). This CDR3 has 16 residues. The germline CDR1 and CDR2 sequences are MGHDK and SYGVNS. V was trimmed by 3 bases and J by 2 bases, leaving 14 bases between them. The CDR3 loop is CASSEIEGGPYNEQFF. The CDR3 nucleotides are TGTGCCAGCAGTGAGATTGAAGGGGGACCCTACAATGAGCAGTTCTTC.

The chain recombines TRBV4-3 with TRBJ2-1; TRBD2 matches 7 bases. After removal of 1 base from V and 3 bases from J, the junction contained 9 bases not matched to a gene. Per the germline V gene, CDR1 is LGHNA and CDR2 is YSLEER. The CDR3 extends over 17 amino acids. CDR3 in amino acids: CASSQVVGLADYNEQFF. The CDR3 DNA reads TGCGCCAGCAGCCAAGTGGTAGGGCTAGCGGACTACAATGAGCAGTTCTTC.

J is TRBJ2-3 and V is TRBV7-9, with TRBD1 matching over 10 bases. The CDR3 is 16 amino acids. The V and J ends lost 5 bases and 4 bases, in that order; junction bases with no gene match: 9. The germline CDR1 and CDR2 sequences are SEHNR and FQNEAQ (reference sequence). The CDR3: CASSPRTGGLPDTQYF. Here the CDR3 DNA reads TGTGCCAGCAGCCCACGGACAGGGGGTCTCCCAGATACGCAGTATTTT. The whole variable domain, remainder taken from reference TRBV7-9 and TRBJ2-3, is DTGVSQNPRHKITKRGQNVTFRCDPISEHNRLYWYRQTLGQGPEFLTYFQNEAQLEKSRLLSDRFSAERPKGSFSTLEIQRTEQGDSAMYLCASSPRTGGLPDTQYFGPGTRLTVL.

This clone was recorded once. V gene TRBV7-2 combines with J gene TRBJ2-3; 10 bases align to TRBD2. CDR3 length: 16 residues. The V gene end was trimmed by 5 bases and the J gene end by 0 bases; junction bases not matched to a gene: 5. CDR1 is SGHTA and CDR2 is FQGNSA in the germline V gene. CDR3: CASSPLAGGSTDTQYF. Written as DNA, the CDR3 is TGTGCCAGCAGCCCATTAGCGGGGGGAAGCACAGATACGCAGTATTTT.

This clone was detected only once. This chain uses TRBV5-1 with TRBJ1-2; D not certain. Trimming took off 0 bases at V and 6 bases at J, with 9 bases between the two ends. CDR1 and CDR2 from the germline V gene are SGHRS and YFSETQ. There are 13 residues in the CDR3. Here the CDR3 reads CASSLENSDGYTF. In DNA, the CDR3 is TGCGCCAGCAGCTTGGAGAATAGTGATGGCTACACCTTC. Full variable domain (rest looked up from reference TRBV5-1 and TRBJ1-2): KAGVTQTPRYLIKTRGQQVTLSCSPISGHRSVSWYQQTPGQGLQFLFEYFSETQRNKGNFPGRFSGRQFSNSRSEMNVSTLELGDSALYLCASSLENSDGYTFGSGTRLTVV.

The chain uses TRBV5-4 and TRBJ1-1; D is possibly TRBD1 (6 bases). CDR3 length: 15 residues. Trimming stripped 0 bases from V and 1 base from J, with 10 bases between. Germline V gives CDR1 SGHNT, CDR2 YYREEE (reference sequence). The CDR3 region has the DNA TGTGCCAGCAGCTTGGTCGGGGGGCGGAACACTGAAGCTTTCTTT. Translation gives CASSLVGGRNTEAFF.

In its sample, this clone was seen once. The chain combines TRBV5-1 with TRBJ2-1, with 9 bases identical to TRBD1. Germline CDR1 SGHRS, CDR2 YFSETQ. Unmatched junction bases numbered 11, after V lost 2 bases and J lost 8 bases. CDR3 size: 16 residues. CDR3 protein: CASSFGTGTGKHEQFF. For the CDR3, the DNA is TGCGCCAGCAGCTTTGGCACCGGGACAGGGAAACATGAGCAGTTCTTC.

The J gene is TRBJ2-5, the V gene TRBV7-6; 10 bases agree with TRBD1. This CDR3 is built from 18 residues. V lost 5 bases to trimming and J lost 5 bases; unmatched junction nucleotides: 17. Germline CDR1 reads SGHVS; CDR2 reads FNYEAQ. The CDR3 reads CASSLTSPGQGTGETQYF. CDR3 nucleotides: TGTGCCAGCAGCCTCACTTCACCGGGACAGGGGACGGGGGAGACCCAGTACTTC.

V is TRBV6-5 and J is TRBJ2-3, with D perhaps TRBD2 (7 bases). V dropped 0 bases and J dropped 5 bases, with 12 bases sitting between them. CDR1 is MNHEY, CDR2 SVGAGI, per germline. There are 15 residues in the CDR3. In nucleotides, the CDR3 is TGTGCCAGCAGTTACTCGGGGGCTAGCGGAGATACGCAGTATTTT. This sequence encodes CASSYSGASGDTQYF.

The chain carries TRBV4-1 and TRBJ1-4; no firm D call. The CDR3 extends over 13 amino acids. Germline CDR1 reads MGHRA; CDR2 reads YSYEKL. V lost 4 bases and J lost 8, with 11 bases in between. CDR3 bases: TGCGCCAGCAGCCGGTGGAAGCGAGAAAAACTGTTTTTT. Translation: CASSRWKREKLFF.

V and J are TRBV5-4 and TRBJ1-1, with TRBD1 identical over 7 bases. V shed 4 bases and J 3 bases; nucleotides not matched to a gene: 3. From germline, CDR1 is SGHNT and CDR2 YYREEE (reference sequence). This CDR3 is 13 amino acids long. The CDR3: CASSIQGYTEAFF. The CDR3, as DNA: TGTGCCAGCAGCATACAGGGGTACACTGAAGCTTTCTTT.

J is TRBJ1-2 and V is TRBV6-5, with D possibly being TRBD1 (6 bases). CDR3 length: 14 residues. V shed 5 bases and J shed 0 bases, with 10 bases lying between them. Germline assignment: CDR1 MNHEY and CDR2 SVGAGI. The CDR3 reads CASSPGQTNYGYTF. In nucleotides, the CDR3 is TGTGCCAGCAGTCCCGGACAGACTAACTATGGCTACACCTTC.

The chain uses TRBV5-8 and TRBJ2-5, with D unclear. Per the germline V gene, CDR1 is SGHTS and CDR2 is YDEGEE. Trimming took 0 bases from V and 4 from J, leaving 10 bases between them. The length of the CDR3 is 14 residues. CDR3 region: CASSLAPGVETQYF. The DNA of the CDR3 is TGTGCCAGCAGCTTGGCGCCGGGTGTAGAGACCCAGTACTTC.

J is TRBJ1-3 and V is TRBV7-6, with a tentative D call TRBD1 (6 bases). CDR3 length: 16 residues. Trimming removed 6 bases from V and 0 bases from J, with 15 bases in between. Germline CDR1 reads SGHVS; CDR2 reads FNYEAQ. CDR3 region: CASSPRQASSGNTIYF. The CDR3 DNA is TGTGCCAGCAGTCCCAGACAGGCTTCCTCTGGAAACACCATATATTTT.

The V and J genes are TRBV7-9 and TRBJ1-1, with D perhaps TRBD1 (6 bases). The CDR3 extends over 13 amino acids. V lost 5 bases and J lost 3, with 10 bases in between. Germline values: CDR1 SEHNR, CDR2 FQNEAQ (reference sequence). CDR3 region: CASSVTGYTEAFF. CDR3 nucleotide sequence: TGTGCCAGCAGCGTTACAGGGTACACTGAAGCTTTCTTT.

The genes are TRBV2 and TRBJ2-5; D is unclear. The J call may be faulty, since TRBJ2-7 better matches the DNA end. The germline V gene has CDR1 SNHLY and CDR2 FYNNEI. The CDR3 contains 10 residues. CDR3 coding DNA: TGTGCCAGCCGAACCTACGAGCAGTACTTC. Encoded protein: CASRTYEQYF.

The V and J genes are TRBV6-6 and TRBJ2-3; weak D call: TRBD1 (5 bases). The CDR3 spans 12 residues. V was cut by 6 bases and J by 6 bases, with 10 bases left in between. From germline, CDR1 is MNHNY and CDR2 SVGAGI (reference sequence). The CDR3 nucleotides are TGTGCCAGCAGCCCGACAGTGGATACGCAGTATTTT. It specifies CASSPTVDTQYF.

The J gene is TRBJ2-3, the V gene TRBV5-1; TRBD1 might be the D (5 bases). Per the germline V gene, CDR1 is SGHRS and CDR2 is YFSETQ. Trimming cost V 4 bases and J 0 bases, with 12 bases left between them. The CDR3 sequence is 15 residues long. The DNA of the CDR3 is TGCGCCAGCAGCCCGGACACGGCTAGCACAGATACGCAGTATTTT. Translating it yields CASSPDTASTDTQYF.

The chain employs TRBV11-2 and TRBJ2-7, with no clear D. In germline, CDR1 is SGHAT, CDR2 FQNNGV. The V gene lost 5 bases and the J gene lost 2 bases, with 10 bases spanning the gap. The CDR3 runs to 13 residues. The chain's CDR3 is CASSLRGPYEQYV. In DNA form, the CDR3 reads TGTGCCAGCAGCCTGCGAGGCCCCTACGAGCAGTACGTC.

V gene TRBV25-1 combines with J gene TRBJ1-2; D gene unclear. Germline assignment: CDR1 MGHDK and CDR2 SYGVNS. V was pared by 1 base and J by 4 bases, with 13 bases between. The CDR3 consists of 15 residues. CDR3: CASSELDGGSYGYTF. The CDR3 bases are TGTGCCAGCAGTGAATTGGACGGTGGGAGCTATGGCTACACCTTC.